This T cell receptor beta chain was captured by sequencing in a study of cytotoxic CD8 clonotypes in ibrutinib-treated CLL. Broader study findings: A rise in clonality was seen at ibrutinib response, and a fall back toward baseline was seen at progression.

CDR3 size: 15 residues. V trimming: 7 bases; J trimming: 4 bases; junction bases outside the gene matches: 9. In germline, CDR1 is MDHEN, CDR2 SYDVKM. TCR beta libraries used about 2 micrograms of DNA from cryopreserved PBMCs. Data came from immunoSEQ multiplex PCR; TCRdb stores just in-frame clones and leaves some out. This sample has about 150,000 clones, with 76% found just once. Of note for this clone: Antigen: not known.

Sample: PBMCs, taken after 24 months of ibrutinib treatment. This TCR came from a human donor with chronic lymphocytic leukemia. The rearrangement uses TRBV28 and TRBJ2-1; TRBD2 matches 8 bases. The CDR3 loop reads CASTAGGPSYNEQFF. DNA for the CDR3: TGTGCCAGCACCGCGGGGGGCCCCTCGTACAATGAGCAGTTCTTC.